Listed below are T cell receptor beta chains from one sample, sequenced in a study of T cell repertoires in cytomegalovirus infection. TCRdb reprocessed the reads with MiXCR, giving one entry per CDR3 protein. Among about 230,000 distinct CDR3 sequences listed, approximately 7% were seen once. The sequenced material came from PBMCs. The receptors come from a human donor in good health (CMV status not recorded). Some clones in this sample may be carry-over from other donors' samples. CDR3s include the opening cysteine and the closing phenylalanine or tryptophan. D genes are given only for firm matches. Clone sizes are given selectively: once, few, many, or a class where the clone is expanded.

J: TRBJ2-7; V: TRBV19; D: TRBD1; size: -; CDR3: CASSRQGAFSYEQYF; DNA: TGTGCCAGTAGTAGACAGGGGGCCTTCTCCTACGAGCAGTACTTC
J: TRBJ1-2; V: TRBV6-2/TRBV6-3; D: TRBD1; size: many; CDR3: CASSPRTGGAGYGYTF; DNA: TGTGCCAGCAGTCCCCGGACAGGGGGCGCCGGGTATGGCTACACCTTC
J: TRBJ2-4; V: TRBV6-6; D: TRBD2; size: many; CDR3: CASSSLAGPRGAKNIQYF; DNA: TGTGCCAGCAGTTCGCTAGCGGGCCCGAGGGGGGCCAAAAACATTCAGTACTTC
J: TRBJ1-5; V: TRBV6-2/TRBV6-3; D: -; size: many; CDR3: CASRGEVVSNQPQHF; DNA: TGTGCCAGCAGAGGGGAGGTTGTGAGCAATCAGCCCCAGCATTTT
J: TRBJ2-1; V: TRBV20-1; D: TRBD2; size: many; CDR3: CSAPGLLAGGEDEQFF; DNA: TGCAGTGCTCCGGGGTTACTAGCGGGGGGTGAGGATGAGCAGTTCTTC
J: TRBJ1-1; V: TRBV7-9; D: -; size: -; CDR3: CASSRTGRGNTEAFF; DNA: TGTGCCAGCAGCCGAACGGGACGAGGGAACACTGAAGCTTTCTTT
J: TRBJ1-1; V: TRBV7-9; D: TRBD1; size: many; CDR3: CASSKTGGLNTEAFF; DNA: TGTGCCAGCAGCAAAACAGGGGGGCTGAACACTGAAGCTTTCTTT
J: TRBJ1-1; V: TRBV7-2; D: -; size: many; CDR3: CASSLEAGRNTEAFF; DNA: TGTGCCAGCAGCTTAGAAGCTGGACGGAACACTGAAGCTTTCTTT
J: TRBJ1-5; V: TRBV18; D: TRBD1; size: many; CDR3: CASSPGGQDQPQHF; DNA: TGTGCCAGCTCACCGGGGGGACAGGATCAGCCCCAGCATTTT
J: TRBJ1-2; V: TRBV29-1; D: -; size: -; CDR3: CSVSIGISRGYTF; DNA: TGCAGCGTCTCCATCGGTATTTCGCGTGGCTACACCTTC
J: TRBJ1-3; V: TRBV12-3/TRBV12-4; D: -; size: many; CDR3: CASSPTDTIYF; DNA: TGTGCCAGCAGTCCTACCGACACCATATATTTT
J: TRBJ1-2; V: TRBV12-3/TRBV12-4; D: -; size: many; CDR3: CASSPPGGYGYTF; DNA: TGTGCCAGCAGTCCTCCGGGGGGCTATGGCTACACCTTC
J: TRBJ2-5; V: TRBV27; D: TRBD1; size: many; CDR3: CASSRQGTETQYF; DNA: TGTGCCAGCAGTCGACAGGGGACGGAGACCCAGTACTTC
J: TRBJ2-5; V: TRBV7-2; D: TRBD2; size: many; CDR3: CASSGPDERGETQYF; DNA: TGTGCCAGCAGCGGACCGGACGAGCGGGGGGAGACCCAGTACTTC
J: TRBJ2-3; V: TRBV9; D: TRBD1; size: -; CDR3: CASSYDRATDTQYF; DNA: TGTGCCAGCAGCTACGACAGGGCCACAGATACGCAGTATTTT
J: TRBJ1-3; V: TRBV7-2; D: -; size: many; CDR3: CASSPKAGNTIYF; DNA: TGTGCCAGCAGCCCGAAAGCTGGAAACACCATATATTTT
J: TRBJ2-1; V: TRBV28; D: -; size: many; CDR3: CASSPHSGTPAYNEQFF; DNA: TGTGCCAGCAGTCCGCATTCCGGGACTCCAGCCTACAATGAGCAGTTCTTC
J: TRBJ1-5; V: TRBV28; D: -; size: many; CDR3: CASSLPQGAGSQPQHF; DNA: TGTGCCAGCAGTTTACCCCAAGGGGCTGGAAGTCAGCCCCAGCATTTT
J: TRBJ2-7; V: TRBV5-1; D: -; size: few; CDR3: CASSSPGSYEQYF; DNA: TGCGCCAGCAGCTCACCAGGGTCTTACGAGCAGTACTTC
J: TRBJ2-1; V: TRBV29-1; D: TRBD2; size: many; CDR3: CSGLAGGNEQFF; DNA: TGCAGCGGGCTAGCGGGGGGGAATGAGCAGTTCTTC
J: TRBJ1-1; V: TRBV6-2/TRBV6-3; D: -; size: many; CDR3: CASSLGITEAFF; DNA: TGTGCCAGCAGTCTAGGTATCACTGAAGCTTTCTTT
J: TRBJ2-7; V: TRBV29-1; D: -; size: many; CDR3: CSVVLWGSIYEQYF; DNA: TGCAGCGTTGTATTATGGGGGTCCATCTACGAGCAGTACTTC
J: TRBJ1-2; V: TRBV12-3/TRBV12-4; D: -; size: many; CDR3: CASSFVLGAYGYTF; DNA: TGTGCCAGCAGTTTTGTGTTAGGGGCGTATGGCTACACCTTC
J: TRBJ2-3; V: TRBV7-2; D: -; size: medium-sized; CDR3: CASSPSRTTDTQYF; DNA: TGTGCCAGCAGCCCCAGCCGGACCACAGATACGCAGTATTTT
J: TRBJ1-2; V: TRBV7-2; D: TRBD1; size: many; CDR3: CASSTDRERGYTF; DNA: TGTGCCAGCAGCACAGACAGGGAGCGCGGCTACACCTTC
J: TRBJ1-1; V: TRBV12-3/TRBV12-4; D: -; size: many; CDR3: CASSKVGGWTEAFF; DNA: TGTGCCAGCAGTAAGGTGGGGGGTTGGACTGAAGCTTTCTTT
J: TRBJ1-2; V: TRBV7-2; D: TRBD1; size: many; CDR3: CASSNRDRGRGGYTF; DNA: TGTGCCAGCAGCAACCGGGACAGGGGGCGAGGAGGCTACACCTTC
J: TRBJ2-7; V: TRBV6-6; D: -; size: many; CDR3: CASSYSDGPTYEQYF; DNA: TGTGCCAGCAGTTACTCAGACGGACCCACCTACGAGCAGTACTTC
J: TRBJ2-3; V: TRBV20-1; D: TRBD2; size: few; CDR3: CSAKLPSSGSTDTQYF; DNA: TGCAGTGCTAAGCTCCCGTCTAGCGGTAGCACAGATACGCAGTATTTT
J: TRBJ2-1; V: TRBV5-1; D: TRBD2; size: many; CDR3: CASSLDPSGTYNEQFF; DNA: TGCGCCAGCAGCTTGGATCCTAGCGGGACATACAATGAGCAGTTCTTC
J: TRBJ2-7; V: TRBV7-6; D: -; size: many; CDR3: CASSLARRYEQYF; DNA: TGTGCCAGCAGCTTAGCGCGACGGTACGAGCAGTACTTC
J: TRBJ1-2; V: TRBV7-9; D: -; size: many; CDR3: CASSLGGPAGYTF; DNA: TGTGCCAGCAGCTTAGGAGGGCCGGCGGGCTACACCTTC
J: TRBJ1-2; V: TRBV20-1; D: -; size: -; CDR3: CSENYGYTF; DNA: TGCAGTGAGAACTATGGCTACACCTTC
J: TRBJ2-7; V: TRBV28; D: -; size: -; CDR3: CASSLSQRHYEQYF; DNA: TGTGCCAGCAGTTTGTCCCAGCGGCACTACGAGCAGTACTTC
J: TRBJ1-4; V: TRBV7-2; D: TRBD1; size: many; CDR3: CASSTDRGGNEKLFF; DNA: TGTGCCAGCAGCACAGACAGGGGGGGTAATGAAAAACTGTTTTTT
J: TRBJ2-7; V: TRBV20-1; D: TRBD2; size: many; CDR3: CSPSGGPYEQYF; DNA: TGCAGTCCCAGCGGGGGCCCCTACGAGCAGTACTTC
J: TRBJ2-5; V: TRBV7-3; D: -; size: many; CDR3: CASSPQPGGTQYF; DNA: TGTGCCAGCAGCCCCCAACCAGGCGGGACCCAGTACTTC
J: TRBJ1-2; V: TRBV28; D: -; size: many; CDR3: CASSLYTSGGITYGYTF; DNA: TGTGCCAGCAGTTTGTATACATCCGGGGGGATTACCTATGGCTACACCTTC
J: TRBJ2-6; V: TRBV6-2/TRBV6-3; D: -; size: many; CDR3: CASSNGGSGANVLTF; DNA: TGTGCCAGCAGTAATGGGGGAAGCGGGGCCAACGTCCTGACTTTC
J: TRBJ2-3; V: TRBV7-6; D: -; size: many; CDR3: CASSSGGFADTQYF; DNA: TGTGCCAGCAGCTCCGGGGGTTTCGCAGATACGCAGTATTTT
J: TRBJ1-1; V: TRBV6-2/TRBV6-3; D: TRBD1; size: many; CDR3: CASSKGQGMNTEAFF; DNA: TGTGCCAGCAGTAAGGGACAGGGGATGAACACTGAAGCTTTCTTT
J: TRBJ2-4; V: TRBV6-6; D: -; size: many; CDR3: CATQSIIQYF; DNA: TGTGCCACTCAATCGATAATTCAGTACTTC
J: TRBJ1-5; V: TRBV7-8; D: -; size: many; CDR3: CASSVDRYSNQPQHF; DNA: TGTGCCAGCAGCGTCGACAGGTATAGCAATCAGCCCCAGCATTTT
J: TRBJ2-1; V: TRBV5-1; D: -; size: many; CDR3: CASSGWGPYNEQFF; DNA: TGCGCCAGCTCGGGGTGGGGGCCCTACAATGAGCAGTTCTTC
J: TRBJ2-5; V: TRBV28; D: TRBD2; size: many; CDR3: CASSLGTSVSQETQYF; DNA: TGTGCCAGCAGTTTGGGGACTAGCGTCTCCCAAGAGACCCAGTACTTC
J: TRBJ2-1; V: TRBV11-2; D: TRBD2; size: many; CDR3: CASSQPGLAGPYNEQFF; DNA: TGTGCCAGCAGCCAACCGGGACTAGCGGGGCCTTACAATGAGCAGTTCTTC
J: TRBJ1-1; V: TRBV28; D: TRBD1; size: many; CDR3: CASSGGTGGWTFF; DNA: TGTGCCAGCAGTGGGGGGACAGGGGGCTGGACTTTCTTT
J: TRBJ2-5; V: TRBV5-1; D: -; size: few; CDR3: CASSSTTFQETQYF; DNA: TGCGCCAGCAGCTCGACCACCTTCCAAGAGACCCAGTACTTC
J: TRBJ1-2; V: TRBV7-9; D: -; size: many; CDR3: CASSTPTDFNYGYTF; DNA: TGTGCCAGCAGCACCCCGACAGACTTTAACTATGGCTACACCTTC
J: TRBJ2-7; V: TRBV2; D: TRBD1; size: few; CDR3: CASSGDRGVYEQYF; DNA: TGTGCCAGCAGTGGGGACAGAGGGGTCTACGAGCAGTACTTC
J: TRBJ2-7; V: TRBV19; D: -; size: many; CDR3: CASSTAGTPTYEQYF; DNA: TGTGCCAGTAGTACCGCCGGGACACCGACCTACGAGCAGTACTTC
J: TRBJ1-6; V: TRBV20-1; D: -; size: many; CDR3: CSARDPSFGGGTNSPLHF; DNA: TGCAGTGCTAGAGATCCATCATTCGGTGGAGGTACAAATTCACCCCTCCACTTT
J: TRBJ2-2; V: TRBV5-1; D: -; size: many; CDR3: CASRERGQVNTGELFF; DNA: TGCGCCAGCAGAGAACGGGGGCAAGTTAACACCGGGGAGCTGTTTTTT
J: TRBJ1-2; V: TRBV7-9; D: -; size: many; CDR3: CASSSENSNYGYTF; DNA: TGTGCCAGCAGTTCAGAAAATTCTAACTATGGCTACACCTTC
J: TRBJ1-5; V: TRBV19; D: TRBD1; size: few; CDR3: CASSGQGFNQPQHF; DNA: TGTGCCAGTAGTGGACAGGGCTTCAATCAGCCCCAGCATTTT
J: TRBJ1-1; V: TRBV7-2; D: TRBD1; size: many; CDR3: CASSFQDRGGPRNTEAFF; DNA: TGTGCCAGCAGCTTCCAGGACAGGGGAGGGCCAAGGAACACTGAAGCTTTCTTT
J: TRBJ2-3; V: TRBV6-1; D: -; size: -; CDR3: CASSENAGGYSTDTQYF; DNA: TGTGCCAGCAGTGAAAATGCCGGGGGCTACAGCACAGATACGCAGTATTTT
J: TRBJ2-5; V: TRBV2; D: -; size: few; CDR3: CASSSADQTRETQYF; DNA: TGTGCCAGCAGCTCGGCGGACCAGACCAGAGAGACCCAGTACTTC
J: TRBJ1-1; V: TRBV2; D: TRBD1; size: many; CDR3: CASTRQAGGSTEAFF; DNA: TGTGCCAGCACCCGACAAGCAGGGGGCTCGACTGAAGCTTTCTTT